Each of the 24 T cell receptor beta chains below was sequenced from the same sample in a study of identical twins. TCRdb independently ran MiXCR on the 5' RACE reads; one entry per CDR3 protein. The profile shows approximately 500,000 distinct CDR3 sequences, less than 25% of them singletons. The data also belong to a second study, concerning T cells expressing NK-cell markers.

Sequenced input: CD4+ T cells sorted from blood. The receptors shown here come from a woman between 18 and 29 years old in good health.

The chain uses TRBV7-2 and TRBJ2-2; no clear D. V was cut by 8 bases and J by 5 bases, with 12 bases left in between. The CDR3 length is 13 residues. CDR1 and CDR2 from the germline V gene are SGHTA and FQGNSA. In DNA, the CDR3 is TGTGCCAGCCCGGAACACCATACCGGGGAGCTGTTTTTT. It encodes CASPEHHTGELFF.

The chain uses TRBV24-1 and TRBJ2-1, with TRBD2 matching 10 bases. V shed 2 bases, J shed 0 bases, and the junction held 6 bases outside the gene matches. The CDR3 sequence is 18 residues long. Germline V gives CDR1 KGHDR, CDR2 SFDVKD. The CDR3 sequence is CATSDSGSGGHSYNEQFF. The DNA for the CDR3 is TGTGCCACCAGTGATTCGGGTAGCGGGGGGCACTCCTACAATGAGCAGTTCTTC.

This clonotype was seen many times. The J gene is TRBJ2-2, the V gene TRBV7-9; unclear D gene. The CDR3 spans 11 residues. CDR1 and CDR2 (germline): SEHNR, FQNEAQ (reference sequence). Between the trimmed V and J ends, which lost 6 bases and 4 bases, there was a span of 3 bases. CDR3 in amino acids: CASSPTGELFF. For the CDR3, the DNA is TGTGCCAGCAGTCCCACCGGGGAGCTGTTTTTT.

The chain couples TRBV20-1 to TRBJ2-1, with D maybe TRBD2 (5 bases). This CDR3 region has 12 residues. V was pared by 0 bases and J by 12 bases, with 12 bases between. CDR1 and CDR2 (germline): DFQATT, SNEGSKA (reference sequence). This chain's CDR3 is CSARDPGSGQFF. CDR3 bases: TGCAGTGCTAGAGACCCGGGGAGCGGGCAGTTCTTC.

This chain joins TRBV10-2 and TRBJ2-1; D ambiguous. Trimming removed 7 bases from V and 4 bases from J, with 8 bases in between. The V gene's germline CDR1 is WSHSY and CDR2 SAAADI. The CDR3 is 12 residues long. CDR3 sequence: CASTFSYNEQFF. The CDR3 nucleotides read TGCGCCAGCACCTTCTCGTACAATGAGCAGTTCTTC.

The chain links TRBV7-2 to TRBJ2-7; D not certain. CDR1 and CDR2 (germline): SGHTA, FQGNSA. The length of the CDR3 is 14 residues. V lost 3 bases, J lost 0 bases, and 9 bases lay in between. The CDR3 coding sequence is TGTGCCAGCAGCTTTATATCCAGCTCCTACGAGCAGTACTTC. Translated: CASSFISSSYEQYF.

This chain uses TRBV6-1 with TRBJ2-3, with 9 bases identical to TRBD2. CDR3 length: 14 residues. The germline V gene has CDR1 MNHNS and CDR2 SASEGT. V was pared by 7 bases and J by 9 bases, with 11 bases of the junction left unmatched. In DNA, the CDR3 is TGTGCCAGCATCCCGCGGGAGGGTGGCGGGACGCAGTATTTT. Its protein product is CASIPREGGGTQYF.

This clonotype was seen only a few times. The junction and the germline gene differ at one end; a read error may be behind it. Written as DNA, the CDR3 is TGTGCCAGCAGTTTAATCGGCGGCACAGATACGCAGTATTTT. Encoded protein: CASSLIGGTDTQYF. This chain joins TRBV5-1 and TRBJ2-3, with D unclear. CDR1 and CDR2 (germline): SGHRS, YFSETQ. The CDR3 extends over 14 amino acids.

V gene TRBV20-1 combines with J gene TRBJ2-3; 10 bases map to TRBD2. The V gene end was trimmed by 6 bases and the J gene end by 8 bases; junction bases not matched to a gene: 14. Per germline, CDR1 DFQATT and CDR2 SNEGSKA (reference sequence). The CDR3 runs 15 residues. The DNA for the CDR3 is TGCAGTGCCCCCGGGAGCGGGGGGGCGAAGGTTACGCAGTATTTT. This translates into CSAPGSGGAKVTQYF.

A few counts support this clonotype. The V gene is TRBV24-1, the J gene TRBJ2-1; possibly TRBD2 for D (6 bases). Trimming took 7 bases from V and 5 from J, leaving 11 bases between them. Germline V gene lookup returns CDR1 KGHDR and CDR2 SFDVKD. This CDR3 is 13 amino acids long. The CDR3 region is CATRGTDNNEQFF. As DNA, the CDR3 is TGTGCCACCAGGGGGACTGATAACAATGAGCAGTTCTTC.

This clonotype turned up a few times. This chain joins TRBV7-2 and TRBJ2-2; 10 bases are shared with TRBD2. The junction had 2 bases not matched to a gene; V was cut back by 2 bases and J by 5 bases. The CDR3 has 15 residues. CDR1 SGHTA and CDR2 FQGNSA come from the germline V gene. Here the CDR3 reads CASSLLAGVTGELFF. DNA of the CDR3: TGTGCCAGCAGCTTACTAGCGGGGGTGACCGGGGAGCTGTTTTTT.

V usage is TRBV5-1 and J usage is TRBJ2-3; 8 positions agree with TRBD2. The CDR3 extends over 14 amino acids. Unmatched junction bases numbered 8, after V lost 6 bases and J lost 5 bases. CDR1 and CDR2 from the germline V gene are SGHRS and YFSETQ. In nucleotides, the CDR3 is TGCGCCAGCACGGGACTAGATGGTCAAGATACGCAGTATTTT. It encodes CASTGLDGQDTQYF.

This clonotype was detected only once. This CDR3 reads CASSLDPLTSGSPSEQFF. The CDR3 DNA reads as TGTGCCAGCAGCTTAGACCCCTTGACTAGCGGGAGCCCTAGTGAGCAGTTCTTC. The rearrangement links TRBV11-2 to TRBJ2-1; 12 bases match TRBD2. The CDR3 spans 18 residues. The J segment lost 9 bases and the V segment lost 0 bases, leaving 12 bases of the junction unmatched. Germline V lookup: CDR1 SGHAT, CDR2 FQNNGV.

At least ten counts were recorded for this clonotype. The J gene is TRBJ2-7, the V gene TRBV2; D is undetermined. V lost 8 bases to trimming and J lost 4 bases, with 9 bases between them. Germline V lookup: CDR1 SNHLY, CDR2 FYNNEI. The CDR3 sequence is 11 residues long. The CDR3 coding sequence is TGTGCCAGCTCCGCCGGTTACGAGCAGTACTTC. It codes for CASSAGYEQYF.

The table lists this clonotype with a few counts. The CDR3 DNA reads TGTGCCAGCAGCGTAGCCGGGGGACAGACTTACGAGCAGTACTTC. Its translation: CASSVAGGQTYEQYF. The chain employs TRBV9 and TRBJ2-7; weak D call: TRBD1 (7 bases). This CDR3 region has 15 residues. The germline gives CDR1 SGDLS, CDR2 YYNGEE. Trimming took off 0 bases at V and 4 bases at J, with 14 bases between the two ends.

This clonotype was detected only a few times. This chain uses TRBV9 with TRBJ2-2; TRBD2 agrees at 7 bases. The CDR3 covers 14 residues. Germline V CDR1 and CDR2: SGDLS, YYNGEE. With 7 bases clipped from V and 6 bases from J, the junction kept 9 bases outside the gene matches. The DNA of the CDR3 is TGTGCCAGCGATGAGGCGGGAGAGGCCGGGGAGCTGTTTTTT. Its protein product is CASDEAGEAGELFF.

In its sample, this clonotype was seen a few times. The V and J genes are TRBV29-1 and TRBJ2-7; 13 bases map to TRBD2. Germline V lookup: CDR1 SQVTM, CDR2 ANQGSEA. V trimming: 3 bases; J trimming: 6 bases; junction bases outside the gene matches: 14. The CDR3 sequence is 17 residues long. CDR3 sequence reads: CSVEGDRRTSGSGEQYF. The CDR3 nucleotides are TGCAGCGTTGAGGGGGACCGTAGGACTAGCGGGAGTGGCGAGCAGTACTTC.

The chain has TRBV11-2 and TRBJ2-1; 12 bases match TRBD2. This CDR3 is 21 amino acids long. Germline-derived CDR1 and CDR2 are SGHAT and FQNNGV. Trimming removed 0 bases from V and 0 bases from J; junction bases left unmatched: 12. In nucleotides, the CDR3 is TGTGCCAGCAGCTTAGATCCCCCACTAGCGGGGGGCCAAAGCTCCTACAATGAGCAGTTCTTC. It codes for CASSLDPPLAGGQSSYNEQFF.

This clonotype occurred a few times. The rearrangement uses TRBV20-1 and TRBJ2-3, with TRBD2 matching over 14 bases. Germline CDR1 and CDR2: DFQATT and SNEGSKA (reference sequence). The CDR3 totals 18 residues. V lost 0 bases and J lost 4; bases outside the gene matches: 9. CDR3 sequence reads: CSARDGAGTSGSPDTQYF. The CDR3 nucleotides are TGCAGTGCTAGAGACGGGGCTGGGACTAGCGGGAGTCCAGATACGCAGTATTTT.

The chain carries TRBV10-1 and TRBJ2-7; possibly TRBD1 for D (5 bases). V was trimmed by 0 bases and J by 1 base, leaving 7 bases between them. Germline loops: CDR1 WNHNN, CDR2 SYGVQD (reference sequence). This CDR3 has 14 residues. The CDR3 DNA is TGCGCCAGCAGTGAGTCCCAGGGATCCTACGAGCAGTACTTC. This encodes CASSESQGSYEQYF.

The chain links TRBV4-1 to TRBJ2-3, with D perhaps TRBD1 or TRBD2 (6 bases each). Per germline, CDR1 MGHRA and CDR2 YSYEKL. CDR3 size: 17 residues. Trimming stripped 0 bases from V and 0 bases from J, with 13 bases between. CDR3 DNA: TGCGCCAGCAGCCAAGATCGGGGGCGGGTTAGCACAGATACGCAGTATTTT. Its protein is CASSQDRGRVSTDTQYF.

This clonotype has just one count. V and J are TRBV12-3 or TRBV12-4 and TRBJ2-1; D uncertain. This CDR3 spans 14 amino acids. Trimming took off 5 bases at V and 5 bases at J, with 13 bases between the two ends. The CDR3 DNA is TGTGCCAGCAGTCCTGAGGCGCGAAACAATGAGCAGTTCTTC. It encodes CASSPEARNNEQFF.

The CDR3 loop reads CASSEMYQETQYF. DNA of the CDR3: TGTGCCAGCAGTGAAATGTACCAAGAGACCCAGTACTTC. The chain joins TRBV2 to TRBJ2-5, with no clear D. Trimming left V 2 bases short and J 0 bases short, with 4 bases between. Germline V lookup: CDR1 SNHLY, CDR2 FYNNEI. There are 13 residues in the CDR3.

This clonotype was observed a handful of times. The rearrangement links TRBV20-1 to TRBJ2-1; D tentatively fits TRBD1 or TRBD2 (5 bases each). CDR1 is DFQATT, CDR2 SNEGSKA, per germline (reference sequence). The CDR3 runs 14 residues. The germline V and J ends were trimmed by 5 bases and 4 bases, with 15 bases remaining between them. CDR3 sequence (DNA): TGCAGTGCTCCCCGGGCAGGGAGTTACAATGAGCAGTTCTTC. Protein sequence: CSAPRAGSYNEQFF.